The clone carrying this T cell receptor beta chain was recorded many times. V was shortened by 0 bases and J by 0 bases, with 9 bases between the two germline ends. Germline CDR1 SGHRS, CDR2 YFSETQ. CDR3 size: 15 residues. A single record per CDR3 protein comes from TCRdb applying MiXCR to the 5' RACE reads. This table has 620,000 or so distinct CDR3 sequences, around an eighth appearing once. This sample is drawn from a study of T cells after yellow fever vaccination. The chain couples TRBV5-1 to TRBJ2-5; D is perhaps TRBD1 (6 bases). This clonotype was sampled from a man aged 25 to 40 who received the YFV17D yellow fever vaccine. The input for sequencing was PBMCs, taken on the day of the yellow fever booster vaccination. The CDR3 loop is CASSLADRYQETQYF. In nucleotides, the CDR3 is TGCGCCAGCAGCTTGGCTGACAGGTACCAAGAGACCCAGTACTTC.